Below are 31 T cell receptor beta chains sequenced from a single sample in a study of T cell responses to AZD1222 COVID-19 vaccine (TCRdb year 2021). Library preparation used the immunoSEQ multiplex PCR assay. The clones in this table, taken by TCRdb from immuneACCESS, are in-frame only. Not every clone is retained; where verified, under half of the shortfall comes from an unresolved V gene, and the cause of the rest is unknown. The sample records over 120,000 clones, roughly 92% of which are singletons. The top ten hold about 1.5% of the sample. The label giving this sample's time point can be read as: baseline before first vaccination. The specimen comprised peripheral blood, sampled on day 0 of AZD1222 vaccination. Source of these receptors: an adult in good health.

The V call is TRBV3-1 (or the pseudogene TRBV3-2), the J call TRBJ2-2; D is undetermined. This CDR3 has 15 amino acids. V was shortened by 1 base and J by 1 base, with 7 bases between the two germline ends. Germline CDR1 reads LGHDT; CDR2 reads YNNKEL (reference sequence). The CDR3 sequence: CASSQGFGNTGELFF. The CDR3 DNA reads TGTGCCAGCAGCCAAGGGTTCGGGAACACCGGGGAGCTGTTTTTT.

This clone was seen only once. The chain is built from TRBV19 and TRBJ2-6; D is possibly TRBD2 (5 bases). Germline lookup yields CDR1 LNHDA and CDR2 SQIVND (reference sequence). Trimming took off 1 base at V and 0 bases at J, with 7 bases between the two ends. The CDR3 consists of 16 residues. CDR3 nucleotides: TGTGCCAGTAGTATAGTCCGGGGCTCTGGGGCCAACGTCCTGACTTTC. Translating it yields CASSIVRGSGANVLTF.

V gene TRBV6-2 or TRBV6-3 combines with J gene TRBJ2-3; no firm D call. V lost 5 bases to trimming and J lost 7 bases, with 10 bases between them. Germline V gives CDR1 MNHEY, CDR2 SVGEGT. The length of the CDR3 is 12 residues. The CDR3 reads CASSPLSYTQYF. CDR3 bases: TGTGCCAGCAGTCCACTAAGCTATACGCAGTATTTT.

The chain uses TRBV6-5 and TRBJ1-1; the match to TRBD1 covers 9 bases. In germline, CDR1 is MNHEY, CDR2 SVGAGI. This CDR3 spans 12 amino acids. V was clipped by 4 bases and J by 9 bases; unmatched bases: 3. CDR3 sequence reads: CASSSTGGQAFF. The CDR3 DNA follows: TGTGCCAGCAGTTCCACAGGGGGCCAAGCTTTCTTT.

The rearrangement links TRBV5-8 to TRBJ2-7; D not certain. The V gene's germline CDR1 is SGHTS and CDR2 YDEGEE. The V end was cut by 6 bases, the J end by 1 base, with 11 bases between. This CDR3 comprises 13 residues. The CDR3 region is CASNPSKSYEQYF. The CDR3 nucleotides are TGTGCCAGCAACCCCTCGAAATCCTACGAGCAGTACTTC.

V is TRBV5-1 and J is TRBJ2-5, with a tentative D call TRBD1 (6 bases). CDR1 and CDR2 from the germline V gene are SGHRS and YFSETQ. There are 13 residues in the CDR3. The V end lost 3 bases, the J end lost 3 bases, and 9 bases lay between the germline ends. This chain's CDR3 is CASSWGQKETQYF. CDR3 bases: TGCGCCAGCAGCTGGGGACAAAAAGAGACCCAGTACTTC.

The rearrangement uses TRBV3-1 (or the pseudogene TRBV3-2) and TRBJ1-2; no firm D call. Per germline, CDR1 LGHDT and CDR2 YNNKEL (reference sequence). With 4 bases removed from V and 11 bases from J, the gap between germline ends came to 26 bases. The CDR3 totals 16 residues. The CDR3 region is CASSRSRVGFTMGYTF. The CDR3 DNA follows: TGTGCCAGCAGCCGATCTAGGGTCGGTTTTACCATGGGGTACACCTTC.

The table lists this clone with a count of one. CDR3 sequence reads: CASSHHGQGADTIYF. Written as DNA, the CDR3 is TGCGCCAGCAGCCACCACGGACAGGGGGCAGACACCATATATTTT. The chain carries TRBV4-1 and TRBJ1-3, with 11 bases lining up with TRBD1. Trimming removed 3 bases from V and 8 bases from J; junction bases left unmatched: 6. There are 15 residues in the CDR3. Per germline, CDR1 MGHRA and CDR2 YSYEKL.

The chain links TRBV28 to TRBJ2-1; 15 bases agree with TRBD2. Losses at the gene ends were 7 bases for V and 2 bases for J; bases not matched to a gene: 12. The germline gives CDR1 MDHEN, CDR2 SYDVKM. The CDR3 loop spans 19 amino acids. The DNA of the CDR3 is TGTGCCAGCACCCTTGGAGGACTAGCGGGAGGGCGAACCTACAATGAGCAGTTCTTC. This codes for CASTLGGLAGGRTYNEQFF.

The rearrangement uses TRBV28 and TRBJ2-2, with no clear D. This CDR3 has 12 amino acids. The germline gives CDR1 MDHEN, CDR2 SYDVKM. Trimming pared 10 bases from V and 7 bases from J, leaving 13 bases between. The CDR3 bases are TGTGCCACCCCGCTGGCCCTCGGGGAGCTGTTTTTT. This sequence encodes CATPLALGELFF.

V usage is TRBV18 and J usage is TRBJ1-2; 8 nucleotides align to TRBD1. Germline V lookup: CDR1 KGHSH, CDR2 LQKENI. Losses at the gene ends were 4 bases for V and 5 bases for J; bases not matched to a gene: 6. There are 14 residues in the CDR3. DNA for the CDR3: TGTGCCAGCTCACTTACGACAGGGGATTATGGCTACACCTTC. It specifies CASSLTTGDYGYTF. Looking up the rest from reference TRBV18 and TRBJ1-2 gives the full variable domain: NAGVMQNPRHLVRRRGQEARLRCSPMKGHSHVYWYRQLPEEGLKFMVYLQKENIIDESGMPKERFSAEFPKEGPSILRIQQVVRGDSAAYFCASSLTTGDYGYTFGSGTRLTVV.

As for this clone: Distinct nucleotide sequences in the sample also encode this CDR3. The chain uses TRBV2 and TRBJ2-3; 9 bases line up with TRBD1. The CDR3 extends over 14 amino acids. V trimming: 6 bases; J trimming: 3 bases; junction bases outside the gene matches: 4. Germline values: CDR1 SNHLY, CDR2 FYNNEI. Here the CDR3 DNA reads TGTGCCAGCAGCGGACAGGGGATGACAGATACGCAGTATTTT. This gives the protein CASSGQGMTDTQYF.

The chain uses TRBV10-3 and TRBJ1-4, with 7 bases that match TRBD1. There are 17 residues in the CDR3. V lost 0 bases, J lost 2 bases, and 6 bases stayed unmatched. Germline lookup yields CDR1 ENHRY and CDR2 SYGVKD. CDR3 DNA: TGTGCCATCAGTGAGTCGGCAGACAGGGAGACTAATGAAAAACTGTTTTTT. Translation: CAISESADRETNEKLFF.

This clone was seen only once. V usage is TRBV11-3 and J usage is TRBJ2-3; D may be TRBD2 (6 bases). Germline V gene lookup returns CDR1 SGHNT and CDR2 YENEEA. The CDR3 covers 15 residues. Trimming stripped 5 bases from V and 0 bases from J, with 12 bases between. The CDR3 DNA follows: TGTGCCAGCAGCGCCGGGACTTCTAGCACAGATACGCAGTATTTT. This sequence encodes CASSAGTSSTDTQYF.

The V and J genes are TRBV28 and TRBJ2-7; TRBD2 agrees at 7 bases. Germline trimming cut 2 bases from V and 6 bases from J; bases unmatched to any gene: 10. Germline V lookup: CDR1 MDHEN, CDR2 SYDVKM. CDR3 size: 15 residues. CDR3 amino acids: CASSLRPPGGREQYF. The CDR3 coding sequence is TGTGCCAGCAGTTTAAGGCCCCCGGGAGGACGCGAGCAGTACTTC.

Here the CDR3 reads CAWSGRDRGSYNSPLHF. In nucleotides, the CDR3 is TGTGCCTGGAGTGGTAGGGACAGGGGCTCCTATAATTCACCCCTCCACTTT. The chain is built from TRBV30 and TRBJ1-6; the match to TRBD1 covers 10 bases. After removal of 1 base from V and 0 bases from J, the junction contained 3 bases not matched to a gene. Germline V CDR1 and CDR2: GTSNPN, SVGIG (reference sequence). The CDR3 has 17 amino acids.

The chain has TRBV5-1 and TRBJ1-2; D possibly corresponds to TRBD1 (6 bases). The CDR3 length is 14 residues. Trimming left V 7 bases short and J 8 bases short, with 21 bases between. Germline CDR1 and CDR2: SGHRS and YFSETQ. The CDR3 region has the DNA TGCGCCAGCGCCCTCGAGAAGGGGGAACGGGGCTACACCTTC. Translating it yields CASALEKGERGYTF.

This sequence joins TRBV20-1 and TRBJ2-5, with a tentative D call TRBD2 (6 bases). V lost 3 bases and J lost 7, with 18 bases in between. From germline, CDR1 is DFQATT and CDR2 SNEGSKA (reference sequence). This CDR3 comprises 14 residues. CDR3: CSASWAGRSRTQYF. In DNA, the CDR3 is TGCAGTGCTAGTTGGGCGGGGAGGTCCAGGACCCAGTACTTC.

The J gene is TRBJ2-1, the V gene TRBV11-3; tentative D call: TRBD2 (5 bases). Germline V gene lookup returns CDR1 SGHNT and CDR2 YENEEA. The CDR3 is 14 residues long. The V gene lost 2 bases and the J gene lost 9 bases, with 14 bases spanning the gap. The CDR3 DNA reads as TGTGCCAGCAGCTTACGCTCGAGTGAGGGTGAGCAGTTCTTC. Amino acid sequence: CASSLRSSEGEQFF.

The chain joins TRBV6-4 to TRBJ2-3, with 7 bases matching TRBD1. With 3 bases clipped from V and 0 bases from J, the junction kept 3 bases outside the gene matches. This CDR3 contains 15 residues. In germline, CDR1 is MRHNA, CDR2 SNTAGT. The CDR3 region is CASSDGDRSTDTQYF. The CDR3 bases are TGTGCCAGCAGTGATGGGGACAGAAGCACAGATACGCAGTATTTT.

This chain connects TRBV5-3 to TRBJ1-5; D is unclear. TRBV5-3 falls under the ORF class, with uncertain function. This CDR3 is 16 amino acids long. Trimming took 4 bases from V and 0 from J, leaving 14 bases between them. The DNA for the CDR3 is TGTGCCAGAAGCCCAGGCAGACAAAATAGCAATCAGCCCCAGCATTTT. This codes for CARSPGRQNSNQPQHF.

V and J are TRBV5-1 and TRBJ1-4; D is uncertain. Trimming stripped 2 bases from V and 4 bases from J, with 6 bases between. CDR3 length equals 13 residues. Germline CDR1 reads SGHRS; CDR2 reads YFSETQ. Written as DNA, the CDR3 is TGCGCCAGCAGCTTCGGCCTTAATGAAAAACTGTTTTTT. Translating gives CASSFGLNEKLFF.

V usage is TRBV10-3 and J usage is TRBJ2-5; 8 bases fit TRBD1. The CDR3 runs 13 residues. Looked up from germline, CDR1 is ENHRY and CDR2 is SYGVKD. Losses at the gene ends were 6 bases for V and 5 bases for J; bases not matched to a gene: 5. The CDR3 reads CAIRGQGRETQYF. DNA of the CDR3: TGTGCCATCAGAGGACAGGGAAGGGAGACCCAGTACTTC.

Regarding this clone: The sample holds other DNA sequences that translate to the same CDR3. The V call is TRBV27, the J call TRBJ2-1; D perhaps matches TRBD2 (5 bases). Germline values: CDR1 MNHEY, CDR2 SMNVEV (reference sequence). This CDR3 region has 15 residues. Trimming stripped 0 bases from V and 2 bases from J, with 8 bases between. The CDR3 coding sequence is TGTGCCAGCAGTTTATCGGGGAGAGCCTACAATGAGCAGTTCTTC. Translation gives CASSLSGRAYNEQFF.

V and J are TRBV30 and TRBJ1-5; TRBD1 agrees at 7 bases. Trimming removed 0 bases from V and 5 bases from J; junction bases left unmatched: 13. Germline assignment: CDR1 GTSNPN and CDR2 SVGIG (reference sequence). CDR3 length: 17 residues. The DNA of the CDR3 is TGTGCCTGGAGTGTAGGGGGACAGTTTAACGGGTATCAGCCCCAGCATTTT. It codes for CAWSVGGQFNGYQPQHF.

The chain combines TRBV5-1 with TRBJ1-1, with TRBD1 matching over 9 bases. Losses at the gene ends were 1 base for V and 1 base for J; bases not matched to a gene: 5. CDR1 is SGHRS, CDR2 YFSETQ, per germline. The CDR3 is made up of 16 amino acids. The CDR3 protein is CASSLMGTGTNTEAFF. CDR3 DNA sequence: TGCGCCAGCAGCTTGATGGGGACAGGGACGAACACTGAAGCTTTCTTT.

The V call is TRBV28, the J call TRBJ1-1; the D is unclear. In germline, CDR1 is MDHEN, CDR2 SYDVKM. The CDR3 is 14 residues long. Trimming removed 7 bases at V and 6 bases at J, with 18 bases between. CDR3 protein: CASINRRVRAEAFF. CDR3 bases: TGTGCCAGCATCAACCGGAGGGTTCGGGCTGAAGCTTTCTTT. Full variable domain (rest looked up from reference TRBV28 and TRBJ1-1): DVKVTQSSRYLVKRTGEKVFLECVQDMDHENMFWYRQDPGLGLRLIYFSYDVKMKEKGDIPEGYSVSREKKERFSLILESASTNQTSMYLCASINRRVRAEAFFGQGTRLTVV.

The J gene is TRBJ2-5, the V gene TRBV24-1; no firm D call. V was pared by 4 bases and J by 3 bases, with 17 bases between. Germline V CDR1 and CDR2: KGHDR, SFDVKD. The CDR3 totals 16 residues. The CDR3 here is CATSDTTVGKKETQYF. Here the CDR3 DNA reads TGTGCCACCAGTGACACGACCGTTGGGAAAAAAGAGACCCAGTACTTC.

The chain uses TRBV9 and TRBJ2-7; no clear D gene. This CDR3 is 15 amino acids long. Germline-derived CDR1 and CDR2 are SGDLS and YYNGEE. Trimming took 0 bases from V and 5 from J, leaving 15 bases between them. In DNA, the CDR3 is TGTGCCAGCAGCGTAGCGGCGACGTTCCCCCACGAGCAGTACTTC. Protein product: CASSVAATFPHEQYF.

V is TRBV6-4 and J is TRBJ2-7; 8 bases align to TRBD1. J gave up 2 bases and V 5 bases, and 11 bases lay outside the gene matches. CDR1 MRHNA and CDR2 SNTAGT come from the germline V gene. The CDR3 spans 16 residues. Here the CDR3 DNA reads TGTGCCAGCAGTCCCCACCCGGGACAGGCTACCTACGAGCAGTACTTC. Translating gives CASSPHPGQATYEQYF.

Of note for this clone: Other DNA sequences in the same sample also yield this CDR3. The chain's CDR3 is CASSLWGTGDTQYF. The DNA for the CDR3 is TGCGCCAGCAGCTTGTGGGGTACAGGGGATACGCAGTATTTT. V is TRBV5-1 and J is TRBJ2-3; the D gene is possibly TRBD1 (6 bases). The V gene's germline CDR1 is SGHRS and CDR2 YFSETQ. The V gene lost 1 base and the J gene lost 6 bases, with 12 bases spanning the gap. There are 14 residues in the CDR3.